Listed below are T cell receptor beta chains from one sample, sequenced in a study of Ad26.COV2.S vaccination and SARS-CoV-2 variants. The assay was immunoSEQ multiplex PCR, and TCRdb's table has in-frame clones only and misses some. The sample carries 350,000 to 550,000 clones, nearly 90% recorded once. The sequenced sample was peripheral blood, obtained in a trial of Ad26.COV2.S vaccine versus placebo. These receptors all come from a person aged 18-60 years who received the Ad26.COV2.S COVID-19 vaccine or a placebo. CDR3s include the opening cysteine and the closing phenylalanine or tryptophan. D genes are given only for firm matches. Size is stated for part of the rows, as once, few or many counts, or as a class when the clone is expanded.

d_call clone_size j_call v_call cdr3_aa cdr3_nt
. . TRBJ1-2 TRBV5-1 CASSLAGPEVYGYTF TGCGCCAGCAGCTTGGCCGGGCCGGAGGTCTATGGCTACACCTTC
TRBD1 . TRBJ2-2 TRBV18 CASSQPGQGRGELFF TGTGCCAGCTCGCAACCGGGACAGGGACGCGGGGAGCTGTTTTTT
TRBD1 . TRBJ1-2 TRBV2 CAREKRTGDFYGYTF TGTGCCAGAGAAAAGAGGACAGGGGATTTTTATGGCTACACCTTC
TRBD1 . TRBJ1-1 TRBV30 CAWSWDRGNTEAFF TGTGCCTGGAGTTGGGACAGGGGGAACACTGAAGCTTTCTTT
TRBD1 . TRBJ1-6 TRBV23-1 CASSQSRSDREKSNSPLHF TGCGCCAGCAGTCAATCTCGGTCCGACAGGGAAAAGAGTAATTCACCCCTCCACTTT
TRBD2 . TRBJ2-1 TRBV7-3 CASSPLAGGRRGNNEQFF TGTGCCAGCAGCCCGCTAGCGGGAGGGCGACGCGGAAACAATGAGCAGTTCTTC
. . TRBJ2-5 TRBV9 CASSVGSWRGRETQYF TGTGCCAGCAGCGTAGGGTCATGGAGAGGGCGGGAGACCCAGTACTTC
TRBD1 . TRBJ2-3 TRBV6-2/TRBV6-3 CASSYPPGQEITDTQYF TGTGCCAGCAGTTACCCTCCGGGACAGGAAATCACAGATACGCAGTATTTT
. . TRBJ1-5 TRBV28 CASNRAGKAQHF TGTGCCAGCAACCGAGCAGGGAAGGCCCAGCATTTT
. . TRBJ1-4 TRBV7-9 CASSPTGRVANEKLFF TGTGCCAGCAGCCCTACCGGCAGGGTAGCTAATGAAAAACTGTTTTTT
. . TRBJ2-2 TRBV7-9 CASSLGRETGELFF TGTGCCAGCAGCTTGGGACGGGAAACCGGGGAGCTGTTTTTT
. few TRBJ2-3 TRBV4-2 CASSQGLAGSGTDTQYF TGTGCCAGCAGCCAAGGGTTGGCGGGATCCGGCACAGATACGCAGTATTTT
. . TRBJ2-5 TRBV29-1 CSVEDGRIQETQYF TGCAGCGTTGAAGACGGACGGATCCAAGAGACCCAGTACTTC
. . TRBJ1-6 TRBV4-1 CASSQRGNSPLHF TGCGCCAGCAGCCAGAGGGGAAATTCACCCCTCCACTTT
. . TRBJ1-6 TRBV11-2 CASSLGLTSPLHF TGTGCCAGCAGCTTAGGGTTGACTTCACCCCTCCACTTT
. few TRBJ1-2 TRBV9 CASSTTPGGYTF TGTGCCAGCAGCACCACCCCAGGTGGCTACACCTTC
TRBD1 . TRBJ1-4 TRBV25-1 CASSARQGRSANEKLFF TGTGCCAGCAGTGCCCGACAGGGCAGATCGGCTAATGAAAAACTGTTTTTT
TRBD1 . TRBJ1-2 TRBV7-9 CASSLGQGDYGYTF TGTGCCAGCAGCTTGGGACAGGGGGACTATGGCTACACCTTC
. . TRBJ1-2 TRBV7-2 CASSLKQNYGYTF TGTGCCAGCAGCTTAAAACAGAACTATGGCTACACCTTC
TRBD1 . TRBJ1-1 TRBV6-2/TRBV6-3 CASSSDRVKAFF TGTGCCAGCAGTTCGGACAGGGTGAAAGCTTTCTTT
TRBD1 . TRBJ1-3 TRBV5-1 CASSLEGQISGNTIYF TGCGCCAGCAGCTTGGAGGGACAGATCTCTGGAAACACCATATATTTT
. . TRBJ2-1 TRBV5-4 CASSLASNQGYNEQFF TGTGCCAGCAGCTTGGCATCAAATCAAGGTTACAATGAGCAGTTCTTC
. . TRBJ1-1 TRBV5-1 CASSSQGIGNTEAFF TGCGCCAGCAGCTCCCAGGGTATCGGGAACACTGAAGCTTTCTTT
. few TRBJ1-5 TRBV15 CATSRDFPGGQPQHF TGTGCCACCAGCAGAGACTTCCCCGGAGGTCAGCCCCAGCATTTT
TRBD1 . TRBJ1-1 TRBV15 CATSLYRGYTEAFF TGTGCCACCAGCTTATACAGGGGCTACACTGAAGCTTTCTTT
. . TRBJ2-3 TRBV9 CASSVVEGRTDTQYF TGTGCCAGCAGCGTAGTTGAAGGGAGGACAGATACGCAGTATTTT
TRBD1 . TRBJ2-2 TRBV9 CASSVGTGSSTGELFF TGTGCCAGCAGCGTGGGGACAGGGTCCTCGACCGGGGAGCTGTTTTTT
. . TRBJ1-6 TRBV5-1 CASSLGRVDSPLHF TGCGCCAGCAGCTTGGGCAGGGTTGATTCACCCCTCCACTTT
. . TRBJ2-2 TRBV11-2 CASSPGGAGTGELFF TGTGCCAGCAGCCCAGGGGGGGCGGGGACCGGGGAGCTGTTTTTT
. once TRBJ2-7 TRBV27 CASSLLGGQYEQYF TGTGCCAGCAGTTTACTAGGGGGGCAATACGAGCAGTACTTC
. . TRBJ1-1 TRBV6-1 CASSDRLGARNTEAFF TGTGCCAGCAGTGATCGTTTGGGGGCGAGGAACACTGAAGCTTTCTTT
. . TRBJ2-5 TRBV29-1 CSAGRLLTPQETQYF TGCAGCGCCGGAAGGTTGCTTACCCCCCAAGAGACCCAGTACTTC
TRBD1 . TRBJ2-5 TRBV7-9 CASSFLGQGWETQYF TGTGCCAGCAGCTTTCTGGGACAGGGCTGGGAGACCCAGTACTTC
. . TRBJ2-5 TRBV6-2/TRBV6-3 CASSPGPASVQETQYF TGTGCCAGCAGTCCGGGCCCCGCGTCGGTACAAGAGACCCAGTACTTC
TRBD2 . TRBJ2-3 TRBV7-2 CASSFRTSGVSPGDTQYF TGTGCCAGCAGCTTTCGGACTAGCGGGGTCTCACCGGGGGATACGCAGTATTTT
. . TRBJ1-2 TRBV5-1 CASMPGGGANYGYTF TGCGCCAGCATGCCGGGAGGAGGGGCGAACTATGGCTACACCTTC
. . TRBJ2-1 TRBV6-5 CASSYKGFEQFF TGTGCCAGCAGTTACAAAGGTTTCGAGCAGTTCTTC